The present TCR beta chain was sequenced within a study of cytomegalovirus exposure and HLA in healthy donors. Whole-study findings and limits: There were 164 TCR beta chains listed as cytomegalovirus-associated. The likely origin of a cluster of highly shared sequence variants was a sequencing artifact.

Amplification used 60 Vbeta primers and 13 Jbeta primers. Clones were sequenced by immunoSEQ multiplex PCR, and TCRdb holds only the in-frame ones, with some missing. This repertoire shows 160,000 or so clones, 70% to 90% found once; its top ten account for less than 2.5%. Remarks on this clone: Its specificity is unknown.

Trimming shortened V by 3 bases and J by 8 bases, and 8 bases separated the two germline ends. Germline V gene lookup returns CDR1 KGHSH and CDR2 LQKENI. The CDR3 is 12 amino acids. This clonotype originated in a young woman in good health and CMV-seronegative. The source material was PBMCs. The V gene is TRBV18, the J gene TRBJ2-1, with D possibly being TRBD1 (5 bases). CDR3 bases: TGTGCCAGCTCACCGGTCAGGGATGAGCAGTTCTTC. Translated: CASSPVRDEQFF.